This T cell receptor (beta chain) appears in the sequencing data of a study of OX40 agonist ivuxolimab in advanced cancers. Comment on this clone: What it binds is unknown.

The sampling schedule covered blood at baseline, cycle 4 day 1, and cycle 7 day 1. Sequenced by immunoSEQ multiplex PCR; TCRdb stores in-frame clones only, minus some. The profile covers over 50,000 clones, with 82% appearing a single time and under 0.65% taken by the ten largest. The CDR3 runs to 15 residues. The J segment lost 3 bases and the V segment lost 5 bases, leaving 8 bases of the junction unmatched. Germline CDR1 PRHDT, CDR2 FYEKMQ (reference sequence). Overall study findings and caveats: CD4+ T cells averaged fewer expanded clones than CD8+ T cells. At 0.1 to 3.0 mg/kg, clonal expansion of CD4+ and CD8+ blood T cells had occurred by week 6. The authors also found low normalized T-cell clonal expansion in some nonresponders.

The receptor's source is an adult with an advanced solid tumor such as melanoma, head and neck, liver or kidney cancer. Sequencing used CD4+ or CD8+ T cells sorted from blood, obtained in a trial of the OX40 agonist ivuxolimab. V gene TRBV13 combines with J gene TRBJ1-2, with 8 bases matching TRBD1. CDR3 DNA: TGTGCCAGCAGCCGTGGGACAGGTATTGACTATGGCTACACCTTC. It translates to CASSRGTGIDYGYTF.